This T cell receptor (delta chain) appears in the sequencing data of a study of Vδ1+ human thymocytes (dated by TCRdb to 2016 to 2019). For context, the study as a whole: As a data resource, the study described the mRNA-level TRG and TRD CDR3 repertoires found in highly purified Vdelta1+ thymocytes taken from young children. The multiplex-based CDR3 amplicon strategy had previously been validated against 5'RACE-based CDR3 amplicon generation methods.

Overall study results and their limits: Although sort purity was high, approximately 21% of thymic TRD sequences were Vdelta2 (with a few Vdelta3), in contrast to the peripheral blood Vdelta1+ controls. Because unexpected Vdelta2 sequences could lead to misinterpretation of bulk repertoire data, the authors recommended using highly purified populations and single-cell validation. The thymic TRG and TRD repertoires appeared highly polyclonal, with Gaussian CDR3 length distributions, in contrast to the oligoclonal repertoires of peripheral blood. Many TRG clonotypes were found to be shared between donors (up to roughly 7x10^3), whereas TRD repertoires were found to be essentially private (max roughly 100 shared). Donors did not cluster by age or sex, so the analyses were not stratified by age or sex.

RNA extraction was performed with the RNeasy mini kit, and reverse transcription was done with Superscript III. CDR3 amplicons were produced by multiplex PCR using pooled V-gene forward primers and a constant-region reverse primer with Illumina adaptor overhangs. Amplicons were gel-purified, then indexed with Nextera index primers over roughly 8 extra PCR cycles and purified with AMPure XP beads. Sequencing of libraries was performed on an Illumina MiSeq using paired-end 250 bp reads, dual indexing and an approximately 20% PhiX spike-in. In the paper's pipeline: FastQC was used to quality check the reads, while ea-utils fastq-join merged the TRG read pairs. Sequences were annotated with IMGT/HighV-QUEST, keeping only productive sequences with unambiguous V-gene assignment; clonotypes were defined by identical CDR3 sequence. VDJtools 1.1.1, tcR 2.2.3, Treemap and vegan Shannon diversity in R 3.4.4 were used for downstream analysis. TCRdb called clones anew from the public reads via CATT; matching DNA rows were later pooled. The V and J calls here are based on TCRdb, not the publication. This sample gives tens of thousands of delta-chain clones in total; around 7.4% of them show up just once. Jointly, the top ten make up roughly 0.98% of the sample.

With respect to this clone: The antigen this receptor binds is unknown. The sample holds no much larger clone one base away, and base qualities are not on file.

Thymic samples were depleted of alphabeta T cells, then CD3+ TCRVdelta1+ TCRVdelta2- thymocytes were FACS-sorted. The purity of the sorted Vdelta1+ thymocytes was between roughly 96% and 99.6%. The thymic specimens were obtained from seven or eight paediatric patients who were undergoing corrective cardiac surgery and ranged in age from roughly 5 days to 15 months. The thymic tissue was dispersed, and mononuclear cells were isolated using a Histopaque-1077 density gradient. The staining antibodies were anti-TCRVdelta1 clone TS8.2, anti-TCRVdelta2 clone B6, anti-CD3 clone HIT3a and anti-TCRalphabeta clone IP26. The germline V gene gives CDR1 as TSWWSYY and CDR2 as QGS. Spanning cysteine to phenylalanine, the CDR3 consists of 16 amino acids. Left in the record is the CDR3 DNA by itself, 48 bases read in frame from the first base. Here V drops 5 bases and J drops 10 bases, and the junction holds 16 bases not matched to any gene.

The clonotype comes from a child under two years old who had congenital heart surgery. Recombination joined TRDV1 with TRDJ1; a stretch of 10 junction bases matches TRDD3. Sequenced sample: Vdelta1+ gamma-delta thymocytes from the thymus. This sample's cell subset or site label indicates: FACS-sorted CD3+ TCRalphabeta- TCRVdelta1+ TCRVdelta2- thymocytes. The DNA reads TGTGCTCTTGGGAAAAGGCGCGGGGGATACGGGGGCACACTCATCTTT. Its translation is CALGKRRGGYGGTLIF.